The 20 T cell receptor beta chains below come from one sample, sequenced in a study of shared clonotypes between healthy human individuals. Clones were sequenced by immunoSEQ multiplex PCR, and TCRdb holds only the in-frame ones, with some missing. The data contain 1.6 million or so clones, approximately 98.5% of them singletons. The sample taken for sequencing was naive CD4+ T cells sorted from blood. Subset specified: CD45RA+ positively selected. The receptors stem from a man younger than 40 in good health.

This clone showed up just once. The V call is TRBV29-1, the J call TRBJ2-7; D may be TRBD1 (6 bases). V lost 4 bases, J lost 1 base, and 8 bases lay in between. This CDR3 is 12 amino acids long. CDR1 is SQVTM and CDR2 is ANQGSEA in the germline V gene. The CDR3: CSVGDTSYEQYF. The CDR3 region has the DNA TGCAGCGTTGGGGACACTTCCTACGAGCAGTACTTC.

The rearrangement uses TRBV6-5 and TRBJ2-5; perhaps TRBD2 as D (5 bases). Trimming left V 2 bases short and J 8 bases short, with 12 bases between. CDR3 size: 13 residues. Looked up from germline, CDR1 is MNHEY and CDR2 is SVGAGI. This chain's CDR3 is CASSYGGSATQYF. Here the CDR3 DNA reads TGTGCCAGCAGTTACGGTGGGAGTGCCACCCAGTACTTC.

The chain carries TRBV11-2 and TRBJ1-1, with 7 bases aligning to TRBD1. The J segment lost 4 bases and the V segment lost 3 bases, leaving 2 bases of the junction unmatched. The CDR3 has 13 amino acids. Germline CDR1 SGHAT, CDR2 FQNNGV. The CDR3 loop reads CASSFTGVTEAFF. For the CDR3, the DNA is TGTGCCAGCAGCTTCACAGGGGTCACTGAAGCTTTCTTT.

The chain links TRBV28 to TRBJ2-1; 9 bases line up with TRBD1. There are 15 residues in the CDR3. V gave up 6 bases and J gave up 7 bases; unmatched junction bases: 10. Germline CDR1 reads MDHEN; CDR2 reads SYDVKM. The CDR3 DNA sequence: TGTGCCAGCAGCCGCGGGACAGGGCGGACGAATGAGCAGTTCTTC. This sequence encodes CASSRGTGRTNEQFF.

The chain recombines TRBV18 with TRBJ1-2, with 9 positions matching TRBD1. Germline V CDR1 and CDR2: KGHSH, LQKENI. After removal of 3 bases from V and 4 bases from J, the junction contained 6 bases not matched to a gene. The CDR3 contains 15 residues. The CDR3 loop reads CASSPWTGDSYGYTF. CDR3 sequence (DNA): TGTGCCAGCTCACCGTGGACAGGGGACTCCTATGGCTACACCTTC.

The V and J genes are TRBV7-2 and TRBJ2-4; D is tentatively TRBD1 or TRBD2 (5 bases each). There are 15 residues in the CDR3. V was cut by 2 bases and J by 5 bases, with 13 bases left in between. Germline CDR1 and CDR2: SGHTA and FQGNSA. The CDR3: CASSLNTRQQNIQYF. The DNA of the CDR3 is TGTGCCAGCAGCTTAAACACTAGACAGCAAAACATTCAGTACTTC.

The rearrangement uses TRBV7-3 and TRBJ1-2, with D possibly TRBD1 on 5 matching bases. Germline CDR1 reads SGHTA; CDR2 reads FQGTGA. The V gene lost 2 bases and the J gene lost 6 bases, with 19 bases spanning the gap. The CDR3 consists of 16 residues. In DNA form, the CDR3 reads TGTGCCAGCAGCTTACTTGCGGGGGACCCCGAGGATGGCTACACCTTC. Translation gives CASSLLAGDPEDGYTF.

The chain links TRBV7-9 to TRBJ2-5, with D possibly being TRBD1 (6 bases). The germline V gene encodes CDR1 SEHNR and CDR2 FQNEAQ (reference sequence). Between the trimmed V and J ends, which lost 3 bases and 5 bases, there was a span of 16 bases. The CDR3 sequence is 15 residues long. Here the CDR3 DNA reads TGTGCCAGCAGCTTCATGCACAGGGTGGTGGAGACCCAGTACTTC. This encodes CASSFMHRVVETQYF.

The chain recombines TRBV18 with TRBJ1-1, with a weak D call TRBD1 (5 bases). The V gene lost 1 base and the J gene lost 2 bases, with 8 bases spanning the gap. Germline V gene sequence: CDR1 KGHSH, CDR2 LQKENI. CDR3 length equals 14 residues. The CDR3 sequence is CASSPRQINTEAFF. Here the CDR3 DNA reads TGTGCCAGCTCACCACGACAGATTAACACTGAAGCTTTCTTT.

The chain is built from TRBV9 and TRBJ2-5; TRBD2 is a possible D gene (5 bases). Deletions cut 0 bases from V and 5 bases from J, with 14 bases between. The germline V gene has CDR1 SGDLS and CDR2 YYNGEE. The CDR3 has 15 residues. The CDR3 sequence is CASSVAAGGMETQYF. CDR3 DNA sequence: TGTGCCAGCAGCGTAGCGGCAGGAGGAATGGAGACCCAGTACTTC.

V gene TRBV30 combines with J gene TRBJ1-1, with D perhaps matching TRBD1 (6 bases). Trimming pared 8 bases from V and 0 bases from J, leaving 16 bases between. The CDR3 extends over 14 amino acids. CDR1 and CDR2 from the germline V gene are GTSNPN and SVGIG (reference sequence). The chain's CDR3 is CALGRGPMNTEAFF. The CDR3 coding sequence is TGTGCCCTGGGGCGGGGGCCAATGAACACTGAAGCTTTCTTT.

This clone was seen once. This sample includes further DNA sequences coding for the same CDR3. CDR3 DNA: TGCAGTGCTACTTCACTCAATGAGCAGTTCTTC. This gives the protein CSATSLNEQFF. This chain joins TRBV20-1 and TRBJ2-1, with D unresolved. Trimming took off 4 bases at V and 6 bases at J, with 7 bases between the two ends. The length of the CDR3 is 11 residues. The germline V gene encodes CDR1 DFQATT and CDR2 SNEGSKA (reference sequence).

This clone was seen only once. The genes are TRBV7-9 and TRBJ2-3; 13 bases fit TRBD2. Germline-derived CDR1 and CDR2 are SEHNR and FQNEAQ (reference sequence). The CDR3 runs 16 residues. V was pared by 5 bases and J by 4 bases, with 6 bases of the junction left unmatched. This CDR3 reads CASSPGLAGVSDTQYF. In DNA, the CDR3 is TGTGCCAGCAGCCCAGGACTAGCGGGAGTCTCAGATACGCAGTATTTT. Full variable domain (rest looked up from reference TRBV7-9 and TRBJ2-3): DTGVSQNPRHKITKRGQNVTFRCDPISEHNRLYWYRQTLGQGPEFLTYFQNEAQLEKSRLLSDRFSAERPKGSFSTLEIQRTEQGDSAMYLCASSPGLAGVSDTQYFGPGTRLTVL.

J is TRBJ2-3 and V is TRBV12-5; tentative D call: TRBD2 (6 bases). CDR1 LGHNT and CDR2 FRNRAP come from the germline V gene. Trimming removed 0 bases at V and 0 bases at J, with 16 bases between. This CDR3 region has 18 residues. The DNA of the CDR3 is TGTGCTAGTGGTTTGGTATCTCCCCTAGCGCCTAGCACAGATACGCAGTATTTT. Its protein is CASGLVSPLAPSTDTQYF.

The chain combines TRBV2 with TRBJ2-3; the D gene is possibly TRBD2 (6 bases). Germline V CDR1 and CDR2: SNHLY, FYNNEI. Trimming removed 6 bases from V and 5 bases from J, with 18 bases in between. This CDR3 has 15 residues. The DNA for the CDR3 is TGTGCCAGCAGGCGTCGCGGGGCCTCGGGAGATACGCAGTATTTT. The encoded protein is CASRRRGASGDTQYF.

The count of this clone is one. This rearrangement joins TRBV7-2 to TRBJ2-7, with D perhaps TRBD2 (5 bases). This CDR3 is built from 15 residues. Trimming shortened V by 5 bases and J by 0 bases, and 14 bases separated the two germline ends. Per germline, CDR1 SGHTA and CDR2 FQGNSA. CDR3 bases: TGTGCCAGCAGCCCCCGGAGAGGGCACTCCTACGAGCAGTACTTC. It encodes CASSPRRGHSYEQYF.

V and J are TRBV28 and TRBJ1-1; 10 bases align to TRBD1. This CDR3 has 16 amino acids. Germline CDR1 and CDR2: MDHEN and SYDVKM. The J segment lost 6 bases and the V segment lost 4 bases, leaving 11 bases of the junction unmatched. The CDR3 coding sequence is TGTGCCAGCAGTTATGACAGGGGGCGGGGCGGTGCTGAAGCTTTCTTT. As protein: CASSYDRGRGGAEAFF.

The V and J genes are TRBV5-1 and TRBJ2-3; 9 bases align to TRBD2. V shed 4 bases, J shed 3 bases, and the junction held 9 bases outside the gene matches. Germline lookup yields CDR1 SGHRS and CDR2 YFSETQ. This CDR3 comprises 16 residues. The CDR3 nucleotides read TGCGCCAGCAGCCACCTAGCGGGAAGAAGAACAGATACGCAGTATTTT. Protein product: CASSHLAGRRTDTQYF.

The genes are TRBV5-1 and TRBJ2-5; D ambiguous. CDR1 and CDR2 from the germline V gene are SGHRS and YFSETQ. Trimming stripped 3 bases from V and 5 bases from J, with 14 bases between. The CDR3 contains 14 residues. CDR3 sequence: CASSSAGDDETQYF. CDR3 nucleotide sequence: TGCGCCAGCAGCTCCGCCGGTGATGACGAGACCCAGTACTTC.

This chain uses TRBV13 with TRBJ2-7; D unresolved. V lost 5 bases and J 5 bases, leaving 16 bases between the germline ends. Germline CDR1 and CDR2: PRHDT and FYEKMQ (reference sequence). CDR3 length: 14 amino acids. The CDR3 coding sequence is TGTGCCAGCAGCACCAGCCTAGTTCTCCACGAGCAGTACTTC. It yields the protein CASSTSLVLHEQYF.